These 2 T cell receptor beta chains were all obtained from the same sample, sequenced in a study of blood T cell repertoires in COVID-19. Sequencing used immunoSEQ multiplex PCR; TCRdb keeps in-frame clones, though not all of them. The table includes a few hundred thousand clones, roughly 88% detected once. Sequenced material: PBMCs or T cells enriched from blood (not recorded which). The origin of the receptors is a woman in her 30s who had recovered from COVID-19.

This clone came up a few times. The rearrangement links TRBV6-5 to TRBJ2-1; 9 nucleotides match TRBD1. The CDR3 extends over 13 amino acids. Trimming at V came to 6 bases and at J to 7 bases, leaving 4 bases not matched to a gene. Germline V gives CDR1 MNHEY, CDR2 SVGAGI. CDR3 DNA sequence: TGTGCCAGCAGACAGGGGGCGCGTAATGAGCAGTTCTTC. This sequence encodes CASRQGARNEQFF.

The rearrangement joins TRBV4-1 to TRBJ1-3, with D tentatively TRBD1 (5 bases). The CDR3 spans 18 residues. Trimming removed 1 base at V and 4 bases at J, with 20 bases between. Germline CDR1 and CDR2: MGHRA and YSYEKL. CDR3 region: CASSQVPQGGVLGNTIYF. The DNA of the CDR3 is TGCGCCAGCAGCCAAGTCCCTCAGGGTGGGGTATTGGGAAACACCATATATTTT.